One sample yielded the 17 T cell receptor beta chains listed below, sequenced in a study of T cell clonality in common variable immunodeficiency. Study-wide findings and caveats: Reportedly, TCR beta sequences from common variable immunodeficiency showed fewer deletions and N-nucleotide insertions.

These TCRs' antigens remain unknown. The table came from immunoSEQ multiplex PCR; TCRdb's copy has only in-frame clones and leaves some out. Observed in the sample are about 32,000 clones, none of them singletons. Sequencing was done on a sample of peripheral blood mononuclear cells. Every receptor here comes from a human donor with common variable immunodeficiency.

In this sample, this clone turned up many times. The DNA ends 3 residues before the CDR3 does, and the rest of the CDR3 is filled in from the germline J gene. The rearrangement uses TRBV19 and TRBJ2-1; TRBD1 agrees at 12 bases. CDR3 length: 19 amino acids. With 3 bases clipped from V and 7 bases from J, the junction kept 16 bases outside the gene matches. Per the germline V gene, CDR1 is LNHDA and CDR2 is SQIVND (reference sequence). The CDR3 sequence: CASSMFLIEGTGGVNEQFF. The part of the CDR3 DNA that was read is TGTGCCAGTAGTATGTTTTTGATTGAAGGGACAGGGGGCGTTAATGAG.

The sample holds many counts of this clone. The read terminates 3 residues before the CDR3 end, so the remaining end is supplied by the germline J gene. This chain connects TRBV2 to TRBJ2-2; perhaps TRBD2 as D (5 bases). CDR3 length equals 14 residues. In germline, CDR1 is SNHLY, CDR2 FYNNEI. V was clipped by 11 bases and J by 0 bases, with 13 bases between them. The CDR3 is CALTGKPNTGELFF. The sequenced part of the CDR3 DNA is TGTGCCTTAACGGGGAAACCGAACACCGGGGAG. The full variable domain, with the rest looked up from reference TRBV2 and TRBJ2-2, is EPEVTQTPSHQVTQMGQEVILRCVPISNHLYFYWYRQILGQKVEFLVSFYNNEISEKSEIFDDQFSVERPDGSNFTLKIRSTKLEDSAMYFCALTGKPNTGELFFGEGSRLTVL.

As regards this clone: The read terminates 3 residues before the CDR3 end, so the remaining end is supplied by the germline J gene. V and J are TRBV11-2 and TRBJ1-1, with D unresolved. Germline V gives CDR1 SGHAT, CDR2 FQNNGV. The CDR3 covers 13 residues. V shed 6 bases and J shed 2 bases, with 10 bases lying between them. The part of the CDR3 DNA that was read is TGTGCCAGCAGGCGAATCGATAACACTGAA. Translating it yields CASRRIDNTE. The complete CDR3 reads CASRRIDNTEAFF.

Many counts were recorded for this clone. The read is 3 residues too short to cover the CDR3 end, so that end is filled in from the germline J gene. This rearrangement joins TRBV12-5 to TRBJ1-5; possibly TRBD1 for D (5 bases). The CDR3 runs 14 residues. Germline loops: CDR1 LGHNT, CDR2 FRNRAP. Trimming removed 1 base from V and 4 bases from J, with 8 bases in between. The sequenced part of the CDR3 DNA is TGTGCTAGTGGTTTGGGACAGTCAAATCAGCCC. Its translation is CASGLGQSNQP. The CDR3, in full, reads CASGLGQSNQPQHF.

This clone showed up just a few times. The CDR3 sequence: CASSTANSPLHF. CDR3 bases read: TGTGCCAGCAGCACTGCTAATTCACCC. J is TRBJ1-6 and V is TRBV7-9, with D unresolved. The CDR3 is cut off 3 residues early in the read; its end comes from the germline J gene. V dropped 5 bases and J dropped 6 bases, with 5 bases sitting between them. Germline loops: CDR1 SEHNR, CDR2 FQNEAQ (reference sequence). The CDR3 length is 12 residues.

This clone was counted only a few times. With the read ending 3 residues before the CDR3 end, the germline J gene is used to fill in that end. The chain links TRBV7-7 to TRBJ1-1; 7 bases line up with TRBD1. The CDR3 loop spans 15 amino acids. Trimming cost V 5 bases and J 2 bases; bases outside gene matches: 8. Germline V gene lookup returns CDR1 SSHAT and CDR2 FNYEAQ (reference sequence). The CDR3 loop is CASSLLAGGNTEAFF. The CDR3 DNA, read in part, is TGTGCCAGCAGCCTTCTTGCAGGGGGTAACACTGAA.

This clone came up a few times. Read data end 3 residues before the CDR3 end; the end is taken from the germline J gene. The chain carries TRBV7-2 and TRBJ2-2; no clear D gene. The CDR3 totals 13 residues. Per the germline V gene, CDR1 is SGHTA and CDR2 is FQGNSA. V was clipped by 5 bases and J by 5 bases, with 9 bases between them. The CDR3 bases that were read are TGTGCCAGCAGCCGCAGGAATACCGGGGAG. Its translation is CASSRRNTGE. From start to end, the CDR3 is CASSRRNTGELFF.

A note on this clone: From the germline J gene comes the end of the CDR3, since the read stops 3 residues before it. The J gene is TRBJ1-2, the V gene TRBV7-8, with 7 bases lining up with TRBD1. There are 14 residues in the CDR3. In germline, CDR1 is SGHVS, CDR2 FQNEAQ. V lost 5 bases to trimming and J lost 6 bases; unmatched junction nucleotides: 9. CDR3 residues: CASSPAAQGNGYTF. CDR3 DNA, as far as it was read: TGTGCCAGCAGCCCGGCGGCACAGGGGAATGGC.

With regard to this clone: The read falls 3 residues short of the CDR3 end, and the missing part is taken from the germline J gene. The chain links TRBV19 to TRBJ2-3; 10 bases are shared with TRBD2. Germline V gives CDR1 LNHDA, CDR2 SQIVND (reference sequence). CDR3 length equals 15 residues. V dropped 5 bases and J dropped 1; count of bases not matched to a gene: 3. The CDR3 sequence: CASSATSGGTDTQYF. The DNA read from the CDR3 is TGTGCCAGTAGTGCAACTAGCGGGGGCACAGATACG.

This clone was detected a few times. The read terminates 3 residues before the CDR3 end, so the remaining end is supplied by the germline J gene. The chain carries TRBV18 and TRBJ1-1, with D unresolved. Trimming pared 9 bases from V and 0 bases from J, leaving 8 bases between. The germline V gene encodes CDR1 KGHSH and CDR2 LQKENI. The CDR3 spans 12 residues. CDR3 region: CASGQLNTEAFF. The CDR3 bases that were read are TGTGCCAGTGGCCAGTTGAACACTGAA.

The CDR3 protein is CASSSDRVHTEAFF. The CDR3 DNA, read in part, is TGTGCCAGCAGCTCGGACAGGGTTCACACTGAA. This chain uses TRBV7-2 with TRBJ1-1; 8 positions match TRBD1. The read is 3 residues too short to cover the CDR3 end, so that end is filled in from the germline J gene. The CDR3 is 14 residues long. After removal of 4 bases from V and 3 bases from J, the junction contained 4 bases not matched to a gene. Germline V gene data show CDR1 as SGHTA and CDR2 as FQGNSA.

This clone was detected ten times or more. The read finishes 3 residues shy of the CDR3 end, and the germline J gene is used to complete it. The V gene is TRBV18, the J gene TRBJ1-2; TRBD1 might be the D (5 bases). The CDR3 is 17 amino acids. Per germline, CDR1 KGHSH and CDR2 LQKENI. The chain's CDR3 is CASSPEILGHKVEGYTF. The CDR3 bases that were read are TGTGCCAGCTCACCCGAAATATTAGGACATAAAGTTGAAGGC.

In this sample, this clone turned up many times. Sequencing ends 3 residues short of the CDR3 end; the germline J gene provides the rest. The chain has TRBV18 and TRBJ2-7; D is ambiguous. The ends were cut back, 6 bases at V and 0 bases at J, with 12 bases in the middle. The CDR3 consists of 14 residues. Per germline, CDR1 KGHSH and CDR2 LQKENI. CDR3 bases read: TGTGCCAGCTCGCCGGTTCACAGCTCCTACGAG. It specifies CASSPVHSSYE. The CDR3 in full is CASSPVHSSYEQYF. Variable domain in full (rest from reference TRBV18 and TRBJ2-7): NAGVMQNPRHLVRRRGQEARLRCSPMKGHSHVYWYRQLPEEGLKFMVYLQKENIIDESGMPKERFSAEFPKEGPSILRIQQVVRGDSAAYFCASSPVHSSYEQYFGPGTRLTVT.

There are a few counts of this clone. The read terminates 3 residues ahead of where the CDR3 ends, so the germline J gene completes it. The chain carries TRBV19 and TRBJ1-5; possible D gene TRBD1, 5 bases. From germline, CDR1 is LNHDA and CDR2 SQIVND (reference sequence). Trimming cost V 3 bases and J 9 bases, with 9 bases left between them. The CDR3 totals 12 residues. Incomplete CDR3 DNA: TGTGCCAGTAGTATCCAGGGATTGCCC. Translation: CASSIQGLP. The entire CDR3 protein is CASSIQGLPQHF.

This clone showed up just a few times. Incomplete CDR3 DNA: TGTGCCAGTAGTATAAGACTAGATTACAATGAG. Its protein is CASSIRLDYNE. The CDR3 reads in full as CASSIRLDYNEQFF. The V and J genes are TRBV19 and TRBJ2-1, with D maybe TRBD2 (6 bases). The CDR3 extends 3 residues past the end of the read, so its final part is completed from the germline J gene. CDR1 and CDR2 (germline): LNHDA, SQIVND (reference sequence). The ends were cut back, 2 bases at V and 4 bases at J, with 9 bases in the middle. The CDR3 totals 14 residues.

CDR3 protein: CASTWDGGPYEQYF. CDR3 DNA, as far as it was read: TGTGCCAGCACTTGGGACGGGGGACCTTACGAG. V and J are TRBV2 and TRBJ2-7; possibly TRBD2 for D (6 bases). The read gets to within 3 residues of the CDR3 end, and the germline J gene fills in the rest. Germline assignment: CDR1 SNHLY and CDR2 FYNNEI. V was pared by 7 bases and J by 4 bases, with 17 bases between. This CDR3 spans 14 amino acids.

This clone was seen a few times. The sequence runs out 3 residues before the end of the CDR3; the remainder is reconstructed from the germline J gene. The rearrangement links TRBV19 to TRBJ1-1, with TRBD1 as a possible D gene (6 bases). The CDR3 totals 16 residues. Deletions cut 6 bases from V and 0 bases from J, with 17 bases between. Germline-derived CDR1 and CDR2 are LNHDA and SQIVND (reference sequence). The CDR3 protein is CASRILRTAMNTEAFF. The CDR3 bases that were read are TGTGCCAGTAGGATACTCCGGACAGCTATGAACACTGAA.